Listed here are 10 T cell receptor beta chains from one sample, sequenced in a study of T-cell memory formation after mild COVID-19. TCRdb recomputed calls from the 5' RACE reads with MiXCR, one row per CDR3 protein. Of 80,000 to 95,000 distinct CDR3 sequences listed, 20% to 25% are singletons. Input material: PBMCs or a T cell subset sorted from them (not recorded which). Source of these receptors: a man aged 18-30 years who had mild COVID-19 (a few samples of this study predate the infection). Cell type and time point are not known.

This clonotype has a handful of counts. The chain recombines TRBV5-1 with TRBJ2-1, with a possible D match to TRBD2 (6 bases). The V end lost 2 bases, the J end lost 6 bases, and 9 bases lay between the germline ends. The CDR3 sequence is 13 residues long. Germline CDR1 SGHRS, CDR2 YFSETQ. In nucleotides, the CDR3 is TGCGCCAGCAGCTTAGGAGGGCCCAATGAGCAGTTCTTC. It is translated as CASSLGGPNEQFF.

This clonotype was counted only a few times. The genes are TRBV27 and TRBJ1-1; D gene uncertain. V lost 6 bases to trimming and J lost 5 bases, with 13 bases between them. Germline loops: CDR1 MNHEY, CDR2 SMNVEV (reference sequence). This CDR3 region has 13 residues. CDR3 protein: CASSSPSWTEAFF. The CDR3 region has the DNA TGTGCCAGCAGCAGTCCCAGCTGGACTGAAGCTTTCTTT.

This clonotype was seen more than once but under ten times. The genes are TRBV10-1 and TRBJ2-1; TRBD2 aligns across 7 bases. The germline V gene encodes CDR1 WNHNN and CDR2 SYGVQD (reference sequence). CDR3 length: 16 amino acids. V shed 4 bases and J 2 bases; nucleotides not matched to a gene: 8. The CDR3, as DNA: TGCGCCAGCAGTGTCACCGGCGGGAGCACCTACAATGAGCAGTTCTTC. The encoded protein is CASSVTGGSTYNEQFF.

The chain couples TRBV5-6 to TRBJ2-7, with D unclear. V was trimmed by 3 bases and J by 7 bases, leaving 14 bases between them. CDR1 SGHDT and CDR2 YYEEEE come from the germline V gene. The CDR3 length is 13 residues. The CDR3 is CASSSRASWEQYV. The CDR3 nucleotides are TGTGCCAGCAGCTCGCGCGCGTCGTGGGAGCAGTACGTC.

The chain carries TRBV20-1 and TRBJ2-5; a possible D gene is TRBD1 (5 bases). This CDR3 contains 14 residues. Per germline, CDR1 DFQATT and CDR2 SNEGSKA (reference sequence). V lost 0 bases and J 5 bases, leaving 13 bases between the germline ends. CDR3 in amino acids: CSAREKSGLETQYF. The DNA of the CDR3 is TGCAGTGCTAGAGAAAAGTCAGGGCTTGAGACCCAGTACTTC.

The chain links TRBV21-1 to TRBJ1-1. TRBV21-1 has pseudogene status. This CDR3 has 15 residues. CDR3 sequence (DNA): TGTGCCAGCAGCAAAGCTCCCTCGGCAGGTACTGAAGCTTTCTTT. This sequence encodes CASSKAPSAGTEAFF.

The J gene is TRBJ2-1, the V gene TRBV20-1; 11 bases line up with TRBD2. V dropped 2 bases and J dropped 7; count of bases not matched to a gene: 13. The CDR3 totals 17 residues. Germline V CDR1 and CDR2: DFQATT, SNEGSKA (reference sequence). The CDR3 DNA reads TGCAGTGCTAGAATTTTACTAGCGGGGGTACTGGCGAATGAGCAGTTCTTC. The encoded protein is CSARILLAGVLANEQFF.

CDR3 region: CASSQGEDSGLETQYF. CDR3 bases: TGTGCCAGCAGCCAAGGGGAAGACTCCGGCCTTGAGACCCAGTACTTC. The J gene is TRBJ2-5, the V gene TRBV3-1; no clear D. V dropped 1 base and J dropped 5 bases, with 17 bases sitting between them. The length of the CDR3 is 16 residues. Germline V CDR1 and CDR2: LGHDT, YNNKEL (reference sequence).

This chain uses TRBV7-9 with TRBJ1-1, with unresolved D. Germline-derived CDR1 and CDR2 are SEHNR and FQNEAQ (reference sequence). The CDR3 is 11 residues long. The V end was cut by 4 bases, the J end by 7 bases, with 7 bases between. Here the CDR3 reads CASSSKDEAFF. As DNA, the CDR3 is TGTGCCAGCAGCTCGAAAGATGAAGCTTTCTTT.

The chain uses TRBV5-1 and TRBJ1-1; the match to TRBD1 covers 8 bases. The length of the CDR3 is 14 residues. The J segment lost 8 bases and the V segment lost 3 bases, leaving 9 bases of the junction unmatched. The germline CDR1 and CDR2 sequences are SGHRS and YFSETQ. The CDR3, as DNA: TGCGCCAGCAGCTCCGGACAGGGACTTTCCGAAGCTTTCTTT. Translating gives CASSSGQGLSEAFF. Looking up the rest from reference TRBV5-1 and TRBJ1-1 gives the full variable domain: KAGVTQTPRYLIKTRGQQVTLSCSPISGHRSVSWYQQTPGQGLQFLFEYFSETQRNKGNFPGRFSGRQFSNSRSEMNVSTLELGDSALYLCASSSGQGLSEAFFGQGTRLTVV.